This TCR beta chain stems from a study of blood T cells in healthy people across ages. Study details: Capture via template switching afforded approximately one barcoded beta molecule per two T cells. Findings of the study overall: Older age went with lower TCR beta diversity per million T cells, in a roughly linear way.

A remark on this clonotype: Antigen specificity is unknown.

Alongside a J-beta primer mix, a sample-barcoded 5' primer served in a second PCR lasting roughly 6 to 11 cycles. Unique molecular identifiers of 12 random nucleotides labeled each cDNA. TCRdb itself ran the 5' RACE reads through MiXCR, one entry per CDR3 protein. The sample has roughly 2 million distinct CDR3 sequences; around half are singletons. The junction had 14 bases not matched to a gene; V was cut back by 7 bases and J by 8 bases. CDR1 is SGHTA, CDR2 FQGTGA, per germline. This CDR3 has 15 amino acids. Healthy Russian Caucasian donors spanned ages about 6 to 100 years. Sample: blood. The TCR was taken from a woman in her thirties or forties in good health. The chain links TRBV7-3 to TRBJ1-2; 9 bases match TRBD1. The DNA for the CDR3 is TGTGCCAGCAACGAATCGCCGGGACAGGGTTTCGGCTACACCTTC. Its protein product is CASNESPGQGFGYTF.